The 26 T cell receptor beta chains below were found in one sample sequenced in a study of T-cell reconstitution after alpha-beta-depleted transplantation in children. Unique molecular identifiers featured in how the TCRbeta library was prepared. MiXCR, run by TCRdb on the PCR reads, gives a single entry per CDR3 protein. The data contain just over 950,000 distinct CDR3 sequences, 25% to 30% of them singletons. This specimen consisted of PBMCs, mostly from graft donor cells, obtained 360 days after TCRalphabeta/CD19-depleted stem cell transplant. The receptors stem from a boy under two years old who had a stem cell transplant for SCID, so the T cells may come from the graft donor.

The chain combines TRBV7-8 with TRBJ1-1; D remains unclear. The CDR3 loop spans 16 amino acids. V lost 2 bases to trimming and J lost 0 bases, with 13 bases between them. Germline V gene data show CDR1 as SGHVS and CDR2 as FQNEAQ. This CDR3 is CASSLKWTNMNTEAFF. The CDR3 DNA follows: TGTGCCAGCAGCTTAAAGTGGACTAACATGAACACTGAAGCTTTCTTT.

Written as DNA, the CDR3 is TGCGCCAGCAGTCGAGGGATACTTGGGGCCAACGTCCTGACTTTC. Protein sequence: CASSRGILGANVLTF. The rearrangement uses TRBV4-3 and TRBJ2-6; D perhaps matches TRBD2 (5 bases). Germline lookup yields CDR1 LGHNA and CDR2 YSLEER. The V end lost 6 bases, the J end lost 3 bases, and 12 bases lay between the germline ends. The CDR3 length is 15 residues.

The chain joins TRBV10-3 to TRBJ2-3; TRBD2 might be the D (6 bases). This CDR3 has 14 residues. Trimming shortened V by 5 bases and J by 6 bases, and 15 bases separated the two germline ends. CDR1 is ENHRY, CDR2 SYGVKD, per germline. For the CDR3, the DNA is TGTGCCATCAGTCCGCTAGCGCCGTCGGATACGCAGTATTTT. Translating gives CAISPLAPSDTQYF.

V usage is TRBV11-2 and J usage is TRBJ2-3, with unresolved D. The length of the CDR3 is 11 residues. The V gene's germline CDR1 is SGHAT and CDR2 FQNNGV. Trimming cost V 0 bases and J 7 bases, with 2 bases left between them. CDR3: CASSLEYTQYF. As DNA, the CDR3 is TGTGCCAGCAGCTTAGAGTATACGCAGTATTTT.

The rearrangement uses TRBV20-1 and TRBJ1-2; D is undetermined. Trimming removed 0 bases at V and 4 bases at J, with 12 bases between. The CDR3 contains 14 residues. Germline lookup yields CDR1 DFQATT and CDR2 SNEGSKA (reference sequence). The CDR3 nucleotides read TGCAGTGCTAGAGATCACACCGTCACCTATGGCTACACCTTC. This translates into CSARDHTVTYGYTF.

This clonotype showed up just a few times. This chain links TRBV5-8 with TRBJ1-2, with 8 bases identical to TRBD1. This CDR3 spans 15 amino acids. The V segment lost 2 bases and the J segment 3 bases; nucleotides outside the gene matches: 6. Per germline, CDR1 SGHTS and CDR2 YDEGEE. The CDR3 coding sequence is TGTGCCAGCAGCTTCAACAGGGGGTCTGACTATGGCTACACCTTC. Encoded protein: CASSFNRGSDYGYTF.

Only a few counts were recorded for this clonotype. This rearrangement joins TRBV12-3 or TRBV12-4 to TRBJ2-7; D is uncertain. The CDR3 covers 12 residues. The V end was cut by 6 bases, the J end by 4 bases, with 10 bases between. CDR3 region: CASSPWWYEQYF. CDR3 bases: TGTGCCAGCAGCCCCTGGTGGTACGAGCAGTACTTC.

The chain carries TRBV5-1 and TRBJ2-5, with D unresolved. The CDR3 totals 17 residues. Germline loops: CDR1 SGHRS, CDR2 YFSETQ. Deletions cut 1 base from V and 1 base from J, with 17 bases between. The chain's CDR3 is CASSLRVSLISQETQYF. The CDR3 DNA sequence: TGCGCCAGCAGCTTGAGGGTGTCCCTCATCTCCCAAGAGACCCAGTACTTC. Using reference TRBV5-1 and TRBJ2-5 for the parts outside the CDR3, the full variable domain is KAGVTQTPRYLIKTRGQQVTLSCSPISGHRSVSWYQQTPGQGLQFLFEYFSETQRNKGNFPGRFSGRQFSNSRSEMNVSTLELGDSALYLCASSLRVSLISQETQYFGPGTRLLVL.

This chain joins TRBV5-1 and TRBJ1-6; no firm D call. The ends were cut back, 4 bases at V and 9 bases at J, with 17 bases in the middle. This CDR3 is built from 15 residues. Germline V gene data show CDR1 as SGHRS and CDR2 as YFSETQ. As DNA, the CDR3 is TGCGCCAGCAGCGAAACCGGGCAGATGGGTTCACCCCTCCACTTT. Protein: CASSETGQMGSPLHF.

This clonotype was picked up a small number of times. The V call is TRBV19, the J call TRBJ2-5; tentative D call: TRBD1 (6 bases). Germline V gene lookup returns CDR1 LNHDA and CDR2 SQIVND (reference sequence). Deletions cut 6 bases from V and 7 bases from J, with 15 bases between. The length of the CDR3 is 13 residues. CDR3 in DNA: TGTGCCAGTAGGCCCCGGACAGATTGGACCCAGTACTTC. Its translation is CASRPRTDWTQYF. The complete variable domain, with remaining parts taken from reference TRBV19 and TRBJ2-5, reads DGGITQSPKYLFRKEGQNVTLSCEQNLNHDAMYWYRQDPGQGLRLIYYSQIVNDFQKGDIAEGYSVSREKKESFPLTVTSAQKNPTAFYLCASRPRTDWTQYFGPGTRLLVL.

The chain uses TRBV6-1 and TRBJ2-3; 10 positions match TRBD1. There are 16 residues in the CDR3. V lost 7 bases, J lost 2 bases, and 9 bases stayed unmatched. Germline lookup yields CDR1 MNHNS and CDR2 SASEGT. CDR3 sequence: CASNTPTGGLTDTQYF. The CDR3 bases are TGTGCCAGCAACACCCCGACAGGGGGCCTCACAGATACGCAGTATTTT.

The chain couples TRBV7-8 to TRBJ2-3; 7 nucleotides match TRBD2. CDR1 is SGHVS, CDR2 FQNEAQ, per germline. Trimming took 5 bases from V and 3 from J; bases not matched to a gene: 8. CDR3 length: 15 amino acids. The CDR3 DNA follows: TGTGCCAGCAGCCCATTAAGCGGGGCTACAGATACGCAGTATTTT. Its protein is CASSPLSGATDTQYF.

The table lists this clonotype with many counts. The V gene is TRBV9, the J gene TRBJ2-1; D possibly corresponds to TRBD1 (5 bases). V was clipped by 0 bases and J by 8 bases, with 6 bases between them. CDR3 length: 12 amino acids. Germline V gene sequence: CDR1 SGDLS, CDR2 YYNGEE. The CDR3 nucleotides are TGTGCCAGCAGCGTAGGGGGCGATGAGCAGTTCTTC. This codes for CASSVGGDEQFF.

This clonotype showed up just a few times. This chain joins TRBV12-3 or TRBV12-4 and TRBJ1-4, with TRBD1 matching over 7 bases. V lost 3 bases and J lost 0; bases outside the gene matches: 7. This CDR3 is built from 17 residues. DNA for the CDR3: TGTGCCAGCAGTTTGAGACAGGGAGGGGCAACTAATGAAAAACTGTTTTTT. It yields the protein CASSLRQGGATNEKLFF.

V is TRBV6-1 and J is TRBJ1-1; 7 bases are a match to TRBD1. V lost 5 bases and J lost 3; bases outside the gene matches: 6. This CDR3 has 14 amino acids. From germline, CDR1 is MNHNS and CDR2 SASEGT. CDR3: CASSKRGLYTEAFF. In nucleotides, the CDR3 is TGTGCCAGCAGTAAAAGGGGGCTTTACACTGAAGCTTTCTTT.

The rearrangement joins TRBV5-5 to TRBJ2-7; TRBD2 matches at 8 bases. The V and J ends lost 1 base and 7 bases, in that order; junction bases with no gene match: 10. The CDR3 sequence is 15 residues long. Germline V gene data show CDR1 as SGHKS and CDR2 as YYEKEE (reference sequence). The CDR3: CASSLTSGTRGEQYF. The CDR3 DNA sequence: TGTGCCAGCAGCTTGACGTCAGGGACTAGGGGGGAGCAGTACTTC.

This clonotype was seen only a few times. The rearrangement links TRBV30 to TRBJ2-7; tentatively, D is TRBD2 (5 bases). V was clipped by 0 bases and J by 5 bases, with 8 bases between them. The V gene's germline CDR1 is GTSNPN and CDR2 SVGIG (reference sequence). The CDR3 totals 12 residues. The CDR3 sequence is CAWSVRDDEQYF. The CDR3 region has the DNA TGTGCCTGGAGTGTCCGGGATGACGAGCAGTACTTC.

In its sample, this clonotype was seen many times. The chain couples TRBV7-9 to TRBJ2-7, with D perhaps being TRBD1 or TRBD2 (6 bases each). Trimming cost V 1 base and J 0 bases, with 10 bases left between them. The CDR3 is made up of 15 amino acids. The germline V gene encodes CDR1 SEHNR and CDR2 FQNEAQ (reference sequence). The CDR3 loop reads CASSLDGGISYEQYF. The CDR3 DNA is TGTGCCAGCAGCTTAGACGGGGGCATCTCCTACGAGCAGTACTTC.

This sequence joins TRBV6-5 and TRBJ1-5; a possible D gene is TRBD1 (5 bases). The germline V gene encodes CDR1 MNHEY and CDR2 SVGAGI. V dropped 2 bases and J dropped 0 bases, with 14 bases sitting between them. The CDR3 consists of 17 residues. The CDR3 DNA is TGTGCCAGCAGTTACGGGGCGGGAACGTATAGCAATCAGCCCCAGCATTTT. It codes for CASSYGAGTYSNQPQHF.

The chain couples TRBV20-1 to TRBJ2-7; 9 bases map to TRBD1. The V gene's germline CDR1 is DFQATT and CDR2 SNEGSKA (reference sequence). The ends lost 6 bases at V and 5 bases at J; junction bases unmatched: 11. This CDR3 is 14 amino acids long. The CDR3 spells CSAGGGTGPHEQYF. The CDR3 nucleotides read TGCAGTGCAGGGGGGGGGACAGGGCCCCACGAGCAGTACTTC.

V and J are TRBV11-2 and TRBJ2-1; no clear D. V was shortened by 1 base and J by 10 bases, with 11 bases between the two germline ends. This CDR3 has 13 amino acids. Per germline, CDR1 SGHAT and CDR2 FQNNGV. This CDR3 reads CASSLVFSVEQFF. CDR3 nucleotide sequence: TGTGCCAGCAGCTTAGTTTTCAGCGTCGAGCAGTTCTTC. The whole variable domain, filled in from reference TRBV11-2 and TRBJ2-1, reads EAGVAQSPRYKIIEKRQSVAFWCNPISGHATLYWYQQILGQGPKLLIQFQNNGVVDDSQLPKDRFSAERLKGVDSTLKIQPAKLEDSAVYLCASSLVFSVEQFFGPGTRLTVL.

The chain carries TRBV4-2 and TRBJ2-3; possibly TRBD1 for D (5 bases). Trimming left V 4 bases short and J 14 bases short, with 13 bases between. The germline gives CDR1 LGHNA, CDR2 YNFKEQ. The CDR3 totals 11 residues. CDR3 DNA sequence: TGTGCCAGCAGCCTCCAGGGTTACTCGTATTTT. Its protein product is CASSLQGYSYF.

This clonotype was picked up a small number of times. The chain uses TRBV20-1 and TRBJ2-1; TRBD2 matches 11 bases. The germline gives CDR1 DFQATT, CDR2 SNEGSKA (reference sequence). CDR3 size: 15 residues. V was clipped by 6 bases and J by 6 bases; unmatched bases: 10. DNA of the CDR3: TGCAGTGCCGAACACACTAGCGGGGGTCTCAATGAGCAGTTCTTC. Its protein product is CSAEHTSGGLNEQFF.

In this sample, this clonotype turned up a few times. The genes are TRBV4-3 and TRBJ1-2, with TRBD1 matching 8 bases. CDR1 is LGHNA, CDR2 YSLEER, per germline. CDR3 length: 16 residues. V gave up 1 base and J gave up 7 bases; unmatched junction bases: 11. Here the CDR3 reads CASSQARDRLLGGYTF. CDR3 in DNA: TGCGCCAGCAGCCAAGCGAGGGACAGGTTGTTAGGTGGCTACACCTTC.

V gene TRBV28 combines with J gene TRBJ1-1; a weak D match, TRBD1 (6 bases). Trimming took off 5 bases at V and 3 bases at J, with 13 bases between the two ends. Germline values: CDR1 MDHEN, CDR2 SYDVKM. CDR3 length: 14 residues. CDR3 protein: CASSIRQDYTEAFF. The DNA for the CDR3 is TGTGCCAGCAGTATTCGACAGGACTACACTGAAGCTTTCTTT.

The chain links TRBV7-6 to TRBJ2-5; maybe TRBD1 (6 bases). The CDR3 contains 14 residues. Looked up from germline, CDR1 is SGHVS and CDR2 is FNYEAQ. The V end was cut by 5 bases, the J end by 6 bases, with 16 bases between. The CDR3 sequence: CASSRTEVPKTQYF. The CDR3 DNA reads TGTGCCAGCAGCAGGACAGAGGTCCCCAAGACCCAGTACTTC.